The sequence of this T cell receptor (beta chain) was determined in a study of blood T cell repertoires in COVID-19. Looking at the study overall: PBMCs, B-cell-depleted T cells, or T cells were the source of the cDNA or gDNA that made up the material.

Some clones are missing from TCRdb's copy, which holds only in-frame ones; the method was immunoSEQ multiplex PCR. In the table there are around 100,000 clones, over 75% of which are singletons. Trimming left V 4 bases short and J 3 bases short, with 4 bases between. Germline V lookup: CDR1 SGHRS, CDR2 YFSETQ. The CDR3 totals 11 residues. The specimen sequenced was peripheral blood. This clonotype was sampled from a man aged 45-60 years with acute or convalescent COVID-19. This sequence joins TRBV5-1 and TRBJ1-1; no clear D gene. The chain's CDR3 is CASSQDTEAFF. The CDR3 region has the DNA TGCGCCAGCAGCCAGGACACTGAAGCTTTCTTT.